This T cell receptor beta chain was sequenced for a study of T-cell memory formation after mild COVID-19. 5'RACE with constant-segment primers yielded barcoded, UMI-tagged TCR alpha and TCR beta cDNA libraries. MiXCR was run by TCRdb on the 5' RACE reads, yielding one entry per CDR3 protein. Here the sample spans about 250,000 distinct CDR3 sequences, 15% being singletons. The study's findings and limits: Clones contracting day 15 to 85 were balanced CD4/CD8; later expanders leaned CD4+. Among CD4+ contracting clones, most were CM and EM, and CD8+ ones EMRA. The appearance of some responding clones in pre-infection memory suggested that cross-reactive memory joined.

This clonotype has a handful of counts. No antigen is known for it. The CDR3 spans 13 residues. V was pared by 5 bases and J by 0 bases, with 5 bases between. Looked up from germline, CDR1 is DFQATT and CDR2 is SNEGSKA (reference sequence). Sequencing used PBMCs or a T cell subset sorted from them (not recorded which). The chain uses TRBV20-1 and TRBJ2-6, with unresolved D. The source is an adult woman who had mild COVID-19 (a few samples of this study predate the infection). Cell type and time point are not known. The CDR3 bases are TGCAGTGCTTTCAGCTCTGGGGCCAACGTCCTGACTTTC. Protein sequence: CSAFSSGANVLTF.